This record looks at one TCR beta chain sequence and its context. This entry comes from a study of T cell changes during pregnancy in multiple sclerosis. Per the germline V gene, CDR1 is MNHNS and CDR2 is SASEGT. V lost 0 bases and J lost 4, with 5 bases in between. This CDR3 has 13 amino acids. Assay used: immunoSEQ multiplex PCR; TCRdb lists only in-frame clones, some missing. The repertoire holds 55,000 to 85,000 clones, with roughly 94% as singletons. The chain combines TRBV6-1 with TRBJ2-3; D not certain. The TCR comes from a female donor with multiple sclerosis, enrolled in a pregnancy study. The material was peripheral blood, obtained in the third trimester of pregnancy. The CDR3 is CASSEARADTQYF. For the CDR3, the DNA is TGTGCCAGCAGTGAAGCACGGGCAGATACGCAGTATTTT.